This entry lists 16 T cell receptor beta chains sequenced from one sample in a study of shared clonotypes between healthy human individuals. The table came from immunoSEQ multiplex PCR; TCRdb's copy has only in-frame clones and leaves some out. The table lists around 600,000 clones, roughly 98% of them singletons. Naive CD8 populations comprised CD45RO-negative cells positively selected for CCR7, excluding terminally differentiated effector memory CD45RA+ cells. Input material: naive CD8+ T cells sorted from blood. Receptor source: a young man in good health.

This chain links TRBV30 with TRBJ2-7, with 9 positions matching TRBD1. This CDR3 has 14 amino acids. Germline V gene lookup returns CDR1 GTSNPN and CDR2 SVGIG (reference sequence). The V and J ends lost 5 bases and 2 bases, in that order; junction bases with no gene match: 7. The CDR3 region has the DNA TGTGCCTGGCATCCGGGACAGGGTCCCTACGAGCAGTACTTC. Translating it yields CAWHPGQGPYEQYF.

The chain is built from TRBV11-3 and TRBJ2-2; the D is unclear. CDR1 is SGHNT, CDR2 YENEEA, per germline. This CDR3 is 17 amino acids long. Trimming removed 6 bases from V and 8 bases from J, with 25 bases in between. The CDR3: CASSEAEYRTNSGELFF. The CDR3, as DNA: TGTGCCAGCAGTGAGGCCGAATATAGAACTAATTCGGGGGAGCTGTTTTTT.

This chain connects TRBV11-2 to TRBJ2-1, with D perhaps matching TRBD2 (5 bases). Per germline, CDR1 SGHAT and CDR2 FQNNGV. This CDR3 has 15 residues. Trimming removed 4 bases from V and 5 bases from J, with 15 bases in between. The CDR3 loop is CASSSPRDGDNEQFF. As DNA, the CDR3 is TGTGCCAGCAGCTCCCCCCGGGATGGGGACAATGAGCAGTTCTTC.

V is TRBV4-1 and J is TRBJ2-7, with D tentatively TRBD2 (6 bases). The CDR3 covers 18 residues. From germline, CDR1 is MGHRA and CDR2 YSYEKL. Trimming pared 6 bases from V and 2 bases from J, leaving 26 bases between. CDR3 sequence (DNA): TGCGCCAGCAGGCCCTACCTTGGCCGGGACTCATCGCCCTACGAGCAGTACTTC. Protein sequence: CASRPYLGRDSSPYEQYF.

V is TRBV5-1 and J is TRBJ2-1; a weak D match, TRBD2 (5 bases). The germline gives CDR1 SGHRS, CDR2 YFSETQ. The CDR3 loop spans 15 amino acids. V was pared by 4 bases and J by 8 bases, with 19 bases between. The CDR3 protein is CASSEILTSPDEQFF. For the CDR3, the DNA is TGCGCCAGCAGCGAGATATTAACTAGTCCGGATGAGCAGTTCTTC.

The chain uses TRBV7-9 and TRBJ2-5; D call uncertain. V was trimmed by 2 bases and J by 4 bases, leaving 17 bases between them. The CDR3 consists of 16 residues. Looked up from germline, CDR1 is SEHNR and CDR2 is FQNEAQ (reference sequence). This CDR3 reads CASSLLSGGARETQYF. The CDR3 DNA is TGTGCCAGCAGCTTACTCTCCGGCGGCGCACGAGAGACCCAGTACTTC.

This CDR3 is CASSLAGNGHNEQFF. The CDR3 region has the DNA TGTGCCAGCAGCTTAGCGGGAAACGGACACAATGAGCAGTTCTTC. The rearrangement joins TRBV7-6 to TRBJ2-1; the D is unclear. Trimming pared 0 bases from V and 5 bases from J, leaving 11 bases between. The length of the CDR3 is 15 residues. The germline V gene has CDR1 SGHVS and CDR2 FNYEAQ.

The chain joins TRBV5-4 to TRBJ2-7; D ambiguous. The CDR3 is made up of 13 amino acids. V was trimmed by 4 bases and J by 3 bases, leaving 11 bases between them. Germline V gene sequence: CDR1 SGHNT, CDR2 YYREEE (reference sequence). The CDR3 DNA is TGTGCCAGCAGCCCCTCCGAAGACTACGAGCAGTACTTC. Protein product: CASSPSEDYEQYF.

This clone was observed a single time. The V call is TRBV28, the J call TRBJ2-2; a possible D gene is TRBD2 (5 bases). The CDR3 totals 17 residues. The V gene lost 2 bases and the J gene lost 3 bases, with 16 bases spanning the gap. Germline lookup yields CDR1 MDHEN and CDR2 SYDVKM. CDR3 region: CASSLGGFGRHTGELFF. The CDR3 bases are TGTGCCAGCAGTTTAGGAGGCTTTGGGCGACACACCGGGGAGCTGTTTTTT.

The gene calls are TRBV2 and TRBJ2-1; 14 bases are a match to TRBD2. CDR1 SNHLY and CDR2 FYNNEI come from the germline V gene. V was pared by 4 bases and J by 6 bases, with 2 bases of the junction left unmatched. The CDR3 covers 15 residues. Here the CDR3 reads CASSGGTSGSNEQFF. In DNA, the CDR3 is TGTGCCAGCAGTGGAGGGACTAGCGGGAGCAATGAGCAGTTCTTC.

For this clone: The sample has other DNA sequences that encode this CDR3 too. The chain links TRBV30 to TRBJ1-2; D possibly corresponds to TRBD1 (5 bases). V was clipped by 0 bases and J by 3 bases, with 5 bases between them. The CDR3 is made up of 12 amino acids. Germline V CDR1 and CDR2: GTSNPN, SVGIG (reference sequence). The DNA for the CDR3 is TGTGCCTGGAGTGTGGGGGACTATGGCTACACCTTC. It translates to CAWSVGDYGYTF.

J is TRBJ2-2 and V is TRBV6-4, with D perhaps matching TRBD2 (5 bases). Trimming took off 5 bases at V and 4 bases at J, with 11 bases between the two ends. Germline V gives CDR1 MRHNA, CDR2 SNTAGT. There are 14 residues in the CDR3. CDR3 sequence (DNA): TGTGCCAGCAGTCCCGGGGTTAGCACCGGGGAGCTGTTTTTT. Translation: CASSPGVSTGELFF.

This clone was counted once. The chain recombines TRBV5-8 with TRBJ2-7, with D perhaps matching TRBD2 (6 bases). CDR3 length: 15 amino acids. Trimming removed 0 bases at V and 2 bases at J, with 12 bases between. The V gene's germline CDR1 is SGHTS and CDR2 YDEGEE. The CDR3 is CASSLGGGNTYEQYF. The CDR3 nucleotides are TGTGCCAGCAGCTTGGGTGGCGGGAACACCTACGAGCAGTACTTC.

The chain links TRBV7-9 to TRBJ2-7, with 7 bases lining up with TRBD1. This CDR3 comprises 13 residues. With V trimmed by 7 bases and J by 3 bases, 6 bases remained unmatched. Germline assignment: CDR1 SEHNR and CDR2 FQNEAQ (reference sequence). The CDR3 DNA follows: TGTGCCAGCAACCGACAGGGACACTACGAGCAGTACTTC. Amino acid sequence: CASNRQGHYEQYF. The full variable domain, its missing parts supplied by reference TRBV7-9 and TRBJ2-7, is DTGVSQNPRHKITKRGQNVTFRCDPISEHNRLYWYRQTLGQGPEFLTYFQNEAQLEKSRLLSDRFSAERPKGSFSTLEIQRTEQGDSAMYLCASNRQGHYEQYFGPGTRLTVT.

The chain links TRBV21-1 to TRBJ1-5; TRBD1 is the table's D call and was not checked against the DNA. TRBV21-1 is listed as a pseudogene. This CDR3 region has 18 residues. CDR3 nucleotide sequence: TGTGCCAGCAGCATACTGACAGGGGGCCTCGTAACCAATCAGCCCCAGCATTTT. It codes for CASSILTGGLVTNQPQHF.

This rearrangement joins TRBV28 to TRBJ2-7, with 8 bases lining up with TRBD2. J gave up 2 bases and V 1 base, and 19 bases lay outside the gene matches. CDR1 and CDR2 from the germline V gene are MDHEN and SYDVKM. This CDR3 spans 20 amino acids. CDR3 sequence reads: CASSLFFSASGPPPTYEQYF. DNA for the CDR3: TGTGCCAGCAGTTTATTCTTCTCGGCTAGCGGGCCACCCCCTACCTACGAGCAGTACTTC.